This entry lists 12 T cell receptor beta chains sequenced from one sample in a study of CD8+CD57+ T cells in acquired aplastic anemia. Researchers used genomic DNA as the template to profile TCR beta VDJ and CDR3. TCRdb recomputed calls from the reads with MiXCR, one row per CDR3 protein. There are roughly 100,000 distinct CDR3 sequences in the sample; around 70% occur only once, and 65% lies in the top ten. For sequencing, patients were chosen who had shown expansion of CD8+CD57+ cells by flow cytometry. The sequenced sample consisted of sorted CD4+, CD8+, or CD8+CD57+ T cells (not recorded which) from PBMCs. These receptors all come from a human donor with aplastic anemia.

This chain's CDR3 is CATSDSLGGRSFF. In nucleotides, the CDR3 is TGTGCCACCAGTGATTCACTTGGGGGGAGGTCGTTCTTC. The chain joins TRBV24-1 to TRBJ2-1; possible D gene TRBD2, 6 bases. Germline V gene sequence: CDR1 KGHDR, CDR2 SFDVKD. The CDR3 consists of 13 residues. V gave up 2 bases and J gave up 15 bases, with 16 bases separating them.

The chain recombines TRBV20-1 with TRBJ1-5; no firm D call. Trimming took off 2 bases at V and 7 bases at J, with 12 bases between the two ends. This CDR3 has 13 amino acids. Germline assignment: CDR1 DFQATT and CDR2 SNEGSKA (reference sequence). Written as DNA, the CDR3 is TGCAGTGCTAGAAGAGGATTTGGGCAGCCCCAGCATTTT. Protein: CSARRGFGQPQHF.

The V and J genes are TRBV20-1 and TRBJ2-7; the D gene is possibly TRBD2 (6 bases). Per germline, CDR1 DFQATT and CDR2 SNEGSKA (reference sequence). The V gene lost 0 bases and the J gene lost 3 bases, with 12 bases spanning the gap. The CDR3 spans 14 residues. The chain's CDR3 is CSAREVLRDYEQYF. DNA for the CDR3: TGCAGTGCTAGAGAGGTCTTGCGGGACTACGAGCAGTACTTC.

This rearrangement joins TRBV20-1 to TRBJ2-2; D unclear. Trimming pared 1 base from V and 3 bases from J, leaving 15 bases between. The CDR3 covers 16 residues. CDR1 and CDR2 (germline): DFQATT, SNEGSKA (reference sequence). The CDR3 reads CSARATPSSDTGELFF. Written as DNA, the CDR3 is TGCAGTGCTAGAGCCACGCCCAGCAGCGACACCGGGGAGCTGTTTTTT.

This rearrangement joins TRBV24-1 to TRBJ2-1; 9 bases map to TRBD2. Germline V gives CDR1 KGHDR, CDR2 SFDVKD. V dropped 0 bases and J dropped 10; count of bases not matched to a gene: 6. CDR3 length equals 15 residues. This chain's CDR3 is CATSDLAGGLKEQFF. CDR3 DNA sequence: TGTGCCACCAGTGATTTGGCGGGAGGGTTGAAGGAGCAGTTCTTC.

This chain links TRBV19 with TRBJ1-5, with 8 bases aligning to TRBD1. The CDR3 totals 13 residues. V was pared by 8 bases and J by 4 bases, with 4 bases of the junction left unmatched. Germline loops: CDR1 LNHDA, CDR2 SQIVND (reference sequence). CDR3 residues: CASRDRGNQPQHF. The DNA for the CDR3 is TGTGCCAGTCGTGACAGGGGTAATCAGCCCCAGCATTTT.

The chain recombines TRBV6-1 with TRBJ2-7; a possible D gene is TRBD1 (5 bases). The germline V and J ends were trimmed by 6 bases and 6 bases, with 12 bases remaining between them. Per the germline V gene, CDR1 is MNHNS and CDR2 is SASEGT. This CDR3 contains 12 residues. The CDR3 DNA follows: TGTGCCAGCAGCCCTACAGGAATCGAGCAGTACTTC. This codes for CASSPTGIEQYF.

This chain's CDR3 is CSARFGAGGRDTQYF. The CDR3 DNA is TGCAGTGCTAGATTCGGGGCGGGGGGGCGAGATACGCAGTATTTT. The chain links TRBV20-1 to TRBJ2-3, with 9 bases aligning to TRBD2. Germline lookup yields CDR1 DFQATT and CDR2 SNEGSKA (reference sequence). J was trimmed by 5 bases and V by 2 bases; bases with no gene match: 8. The CDR3 is 15 amino acids.

J is TRBJ2-6 and V is TRBV15, with a tentative D call TRBD1 (5 bases). Trimming shortened V by 0 bases and J by 6 bases, and 9 bases separated the two germline ends. The CDR3 length is 15 residues. CDR1 is LNHNV, CDR2 YYDKDF, per germline (reference sequence). The CDR3 sequence: CATSRELGEANVLTF. In DNA, the CDR3 is TGTGCCACCAGCAGAGAATTAGGGGAGGCCAACGTCCTGACTTTC.

The CDR3 DNA reads TGTGCCAGCAGTTACGACGGCTGGAGTTACGAGCAGTACTTC. Translated: CASSYDGWSYEQYF. V usage is TRBV6-5 and J usage is TRBJ2-7; no clear D. CDR3 size: 14 residues. V was shortened by 2 bases and J by 4 bases, with 12 bases between the two germline ends. Looked up from germline, CDR1 is MNHEY and CDR2 is SVGAGI.

The gene calls are TRBV20-1 and TRBJ2-6; D remains ambiguous. The germline V gene has CDR1 DFQATT and CDR2 SNEGSKA (reference sequence). V was clipped by 1 base and J by 0 bases, with 7 bases between them. The CDR3 contains 15 residues. CDR3 coding DNA: TGCAGTGCTAGAGTTACGCCCTCTGGGGCCAACGTCCTGACTTTC. This translates into CSARVTPSGANVLTF.

The V and J genes are TRBV2 and TRBJ1-2, with D perhaps TRBD1 (6 bases). The ends were cut back, 6 bases at V and 5 bases at J, with 7 bases in the middle. The CDR3 has 11 amino acids. The germline V gene encodes CDR1 SNHLY and CDR2 FYNNEI. The DNA of the CDR3 is TGTGCCAGCAGGGGGGCATATGGCTACACCTTC. As protein: CASRGAYGYTF.